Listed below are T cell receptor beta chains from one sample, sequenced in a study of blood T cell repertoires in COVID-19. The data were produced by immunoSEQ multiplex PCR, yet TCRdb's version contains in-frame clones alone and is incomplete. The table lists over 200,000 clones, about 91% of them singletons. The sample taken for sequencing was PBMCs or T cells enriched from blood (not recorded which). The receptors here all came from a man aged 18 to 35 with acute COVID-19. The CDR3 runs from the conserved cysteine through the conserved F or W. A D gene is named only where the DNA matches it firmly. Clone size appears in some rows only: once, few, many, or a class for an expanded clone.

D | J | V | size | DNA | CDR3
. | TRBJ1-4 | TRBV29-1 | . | TGCAGCGTGATGACACGGATTAATGAAAAACTGTTTTTT | CSVMTRINEKLFF
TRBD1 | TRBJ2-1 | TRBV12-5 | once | TGTGCTAGTGGTTTGGTTTGGGCAGGGGGCTTCAATGAGCAGTTCTTC | CASGLVWAGGFNEQFF
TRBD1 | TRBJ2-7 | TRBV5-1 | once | TGCGCCAGCAGCTTTGACAGGGCCGAGCAGTACTTC | CASSFDRAEQYF
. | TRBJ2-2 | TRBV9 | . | TGTGCCAGCAGCGTAGGCGGGGCCAACACCGGGGAGCTGTTTTTT | CASSVGGANTGELFF
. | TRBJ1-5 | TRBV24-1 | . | TGTGCCACCAACATCCATTCACAGCCCCAGCATTTT | CATNIHSQPQHF
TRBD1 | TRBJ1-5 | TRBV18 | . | TGTGCCAGCTCACCACCGGGTTTCAGGGACAGCTATCAGCCCCAGCATTTT | CASSPPGFRDSYQPQHF
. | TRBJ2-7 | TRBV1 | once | TGCACCATCCCCCGGTCGCCGGACAGTATTTACGAGCAGTACTTC | CTIPRSPDSIYEQYF
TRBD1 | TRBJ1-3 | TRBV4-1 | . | TGCGCCAGCAGCCATGACAAGGGACAGATCTCTGGAAACACCATATATTTT | CASSHDKGQISGNTIYF
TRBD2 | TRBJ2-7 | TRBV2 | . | TGTGCCAGCAGTGAAGTTCCCGGGACTAGTTTGTACGAGCAGTACTTC | CASSEVPGTSLYEQYF
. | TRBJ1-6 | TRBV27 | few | TGTGCCAGCTCGTCGGAGGGTCATTCACCCCTCCACTTT | CASSSEGHSPLHF
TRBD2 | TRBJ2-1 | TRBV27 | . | TGTGCCAGCAGTCGCAGACTAGCGGGAGGCAATGAGCAGTTCTTC | CASSRRLAGGNEQFF
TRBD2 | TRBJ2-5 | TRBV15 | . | TGTGCCGCGGGTGGTAGCGGGTATCAAGAGACCCAGTACTTC | CAAGGSGYQETQYF
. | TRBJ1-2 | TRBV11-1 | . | TGTGCCAGCAGCCCAACCGGAGATGGCTACACCTTC | CASSPTGDGYTF
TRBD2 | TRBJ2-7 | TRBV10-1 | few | TGCGCCAGCAGTGAGCGGCGACTAGCGACCGAGCAGTACTTC | CASSERRLATEQYF
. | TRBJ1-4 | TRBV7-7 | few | TGTGCTAGCAGCTTGGCTGCAACTAATGAAAAACTGTTTTTT | CASSLAATNEKLFF
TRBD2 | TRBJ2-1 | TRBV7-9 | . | TGTGCCAGCAGCTTACCAAGCGGGAGTAGTGAGCAGTTCTTC | CASSLPSGSSEQFF
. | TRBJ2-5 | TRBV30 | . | TGTGCCTGGGCGGGCCATGCGGGAGAGACCCAGTACTTC | CAWAGHAGETQYF
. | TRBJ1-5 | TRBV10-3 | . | TGTGCCATCAGAGCCGGGACATTCAATCAGCCCCAGCATTTT | CAIRAGTFNQPQHF
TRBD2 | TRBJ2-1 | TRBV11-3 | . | TGTGCCAGCAGCGACTCGGGACTAGCGGGACGGAATGAGCAGTTCTTC | CASSDSGLAGRNEQFF
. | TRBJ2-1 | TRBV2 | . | TGTGCCAGCAGTGAAACGTGGGGAGTCAATGAGCAGTTCTTC | CASSETWGVNEQFF
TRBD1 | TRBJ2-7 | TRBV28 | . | TGTGCCAGCAGTTTAGCCGGGACAGGGTGGGTCTTC | CASSLAGTGWVF
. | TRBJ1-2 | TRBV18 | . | TGTGCCAGCTCAGGTCAGGTCGCCGGGGATGGCTACACCTTC | CASSGQVAGDGYTF
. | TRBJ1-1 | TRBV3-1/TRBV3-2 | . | TGTGCCAGCAGCCAACGGGGGGAGAACACTGAAGCTTTCTTT | CASSQRGENTEAFF
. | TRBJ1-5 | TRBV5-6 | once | TGTGCCAGCAGCGTGAAGGGGCGCTTAGACCAGCCCCAGCATTTT | CASSVKGRLDQPQHF
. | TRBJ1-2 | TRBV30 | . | TGTGCCTGGAGTGGTTCTATCAATTTCGGAGAATATGGCTACACCTTC | CAWSGSINFGEYGYTF
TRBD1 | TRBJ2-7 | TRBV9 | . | TGTGCCAGCAGCGTAGGGGGGGACAGGGGCAACGAGCAGTACTTC | CASSVGGDRGNEQYF
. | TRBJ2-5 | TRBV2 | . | TGTGCCAGCAGCGCACCCGGAAAACAGGAGACCCAGTACTTC | CASSAPGKQETQYF
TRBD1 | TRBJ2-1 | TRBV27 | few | TGTGCCAGCAGTGTGACAGGGGGGGGTTCCTACAATGAGCAGTTCTTC | CASSVTGGGSYNEQFF
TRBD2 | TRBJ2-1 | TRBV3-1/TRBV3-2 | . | TGTGCCAGCAGCCAAGATCGTCTGGGACTAGCGGGAGTTGAGCAGTTCTTC | CASSQDRLGLAGVEQFF
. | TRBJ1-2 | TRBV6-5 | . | TGTGCCAGCAGTTACCAGCAGGCGGGGGTGGACTATGGCTACACCTTC | CASSYQQAGVDYGYTF
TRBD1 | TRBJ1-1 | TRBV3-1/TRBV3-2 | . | TGTGCCAGCAGCCAAGGCGACAGGGCGAACACTGAAGCTTTCTTT | CASSQGDRANTEAFF
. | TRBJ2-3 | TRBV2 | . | TGTGCCAGCAGTGACTTATGGCCAGATACGCAGTATTTT | CASSDLWPDTQYF
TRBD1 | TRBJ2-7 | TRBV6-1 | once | TGTGCCAGCAGTGCTTCCCGACAGGGGCTAAACCCCAACTACGAGCAGTACTTC | CASSASRQGLNPNYEQYF
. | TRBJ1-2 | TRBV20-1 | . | TGCAGTGCTAGAAGGGGCGGCTACACCTTC | CSARRGGYTF
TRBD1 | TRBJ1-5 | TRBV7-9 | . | TGTGCCAGCAGCGAATCCGGGACAGGGTCCCCTTATAGCAATCAGCCCCAGCATTTT | CASSESGTGSPYSNQPQHF
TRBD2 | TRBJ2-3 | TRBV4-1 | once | TGCGCCAGCAGCCCCCTAGCGGGAGGGGTAGATACGCAGTATTTT | CASSPLAGGVDTQYF
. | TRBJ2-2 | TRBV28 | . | TGTGCCAGCACAAGAGGCGGCACCGGGGAGCTGTTTTTT | CASTRGGTGELFF
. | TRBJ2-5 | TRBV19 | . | TGTGCCAGTAGTTTACAGGTCCTGGAGACCCAGTACTTC | CASSLQVLETQYF
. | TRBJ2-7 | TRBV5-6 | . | TGTGCCAGCAGCTTGGTCAGGTGGGACGGGAGCTCCTACGAGCAGTACTTC | CASSLVRWDGSSYEQYF
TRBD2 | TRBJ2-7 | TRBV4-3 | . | TGCGCCAGCAGCCATGCGTATTTAGCGGGAGAGGGCTACGAGCAGTACTTC | CASSHAYLAGEGYEQYF
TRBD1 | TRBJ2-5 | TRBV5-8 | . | TGTGCCAGCAGAACCGGGACAGGGGTCCAAGAGACCCAGTACTTC | CASRTGTGVQETQYF
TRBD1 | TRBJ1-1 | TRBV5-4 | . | TGTGCCAGCAGCTTGACCGGGACAGGGATCACTGAAGCTTTCTTT | CASSLTGTGITEAFF
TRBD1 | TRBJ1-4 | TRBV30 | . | TGTGCCTGGAGTTACAGGGGTGAAAAACTGTTTTTT | CAWSYRGEKLFF
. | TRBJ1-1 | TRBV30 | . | TGTGCCTGGAGTGGGCAGACAGAGAACACTGAAGCTTTCTTT | CAWSGQTENTEAFF
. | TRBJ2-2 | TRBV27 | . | TGTGCCAGCCAACCGGGAATGAACACCGGGGAGCTGTTTTTT | CASQPGMNTGELFF
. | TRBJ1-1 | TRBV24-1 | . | TGTGCCACCAGTGATTACGCGCCCAGCGGGGTGAACACTGAAGCTTTCTTT | CATSDYAPSGVNTEAFF
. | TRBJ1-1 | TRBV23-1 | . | TGCGCCAGCAGTCATCCGGGACAACTGAACACTGAAGCTTTCTTT | CASSHPGQLNTEAFF
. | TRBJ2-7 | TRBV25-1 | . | TGTGCCAGTACCCCCGGGACACCCTACGAGCAGTACTTC | CASTPGTPYEQYF
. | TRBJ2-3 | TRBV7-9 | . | TGTGCCAGCAGCTTAGGGGAAAGGACACCCGTCACAGATACGCAGTATTTT | CASSLGERTPVTDTQYF
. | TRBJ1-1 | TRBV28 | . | TGTGCCAGCAGTCTGGGCGGGATGAACACTGAAGCTTTCTTT | CASSLGGMNTEAFF
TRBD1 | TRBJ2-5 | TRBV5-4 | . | TGTGCCAGCAGCTCCAGACAGGGGGGAGAGACCCAGTACTTC | CASSSRQGGETQYF
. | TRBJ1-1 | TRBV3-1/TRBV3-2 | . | TGTGCCAGCAGCCTCGGGTCCACTGAAGCTTTCTTT | CASSLGSTEAFF
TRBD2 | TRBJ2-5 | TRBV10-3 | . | TGTGCCACCACTCCCACTAGCGGGAGGTCGAAAGAGACCCAGTACTTC | CATTPTSGRSKETQYF
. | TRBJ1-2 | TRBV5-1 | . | TGCGCCAGCAGCTTGGACGCGGGGGCGCGGGGCTACACCTTC | CASSLDAGARGYTF
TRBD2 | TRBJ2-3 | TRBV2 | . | TGTGCCAGCAGGATGGGTCTAGCGGGACAAACAGATACGCAGTATTTT | CASRMGLAGQTDTQYF
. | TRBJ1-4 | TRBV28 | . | TGTGCCAGCAGCGGGGACAAGTTCTATGAAAAACTGTTTTTT | CASSGDKFYEKLFF
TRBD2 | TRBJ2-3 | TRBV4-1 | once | TGCGCCAGCAGCCAAGGGACAGGACTAGCGGGACGCAGTGGCACAGATACGCAGTATTTT | CASSQGTGLAGRSGTDTQYF
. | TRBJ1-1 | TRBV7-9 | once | TGTGCCAGCAGCTCCTTGGGGCGTGAGAGTGAAGCTTTCTTT | CASSSLGRESEAFF